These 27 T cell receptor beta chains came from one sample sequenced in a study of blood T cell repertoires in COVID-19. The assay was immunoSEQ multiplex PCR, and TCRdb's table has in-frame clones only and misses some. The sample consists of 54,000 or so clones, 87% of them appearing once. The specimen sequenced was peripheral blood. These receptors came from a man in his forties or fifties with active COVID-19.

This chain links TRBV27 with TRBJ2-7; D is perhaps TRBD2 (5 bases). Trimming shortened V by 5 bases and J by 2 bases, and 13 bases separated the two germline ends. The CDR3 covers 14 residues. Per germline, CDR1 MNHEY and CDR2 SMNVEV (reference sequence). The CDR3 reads CASSSIGGAYEQYF. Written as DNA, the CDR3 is TGTGCCAGCAGTAGTATCGGAGGTGCCTACGAGCAGTACTTC.

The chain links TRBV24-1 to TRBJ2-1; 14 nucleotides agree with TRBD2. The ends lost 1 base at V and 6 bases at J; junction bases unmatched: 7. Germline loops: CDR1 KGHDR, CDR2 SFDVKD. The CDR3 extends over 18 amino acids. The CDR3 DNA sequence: TGTGCCACCAGTGATTTTTTAACGGGACTAGCGGGAGTCAATGAGCAGTTCTTC. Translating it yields CATSDFLTGLAGVNEQFF.

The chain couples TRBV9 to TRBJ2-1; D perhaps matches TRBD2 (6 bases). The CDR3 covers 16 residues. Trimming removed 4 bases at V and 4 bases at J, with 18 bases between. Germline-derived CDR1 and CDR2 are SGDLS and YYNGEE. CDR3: CASSPRGSGDYNEQFF. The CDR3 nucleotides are TGTGCCAGCAGCCCCCGGGGTAGCGGCGATTACAATGAGCAGTTCTTC.

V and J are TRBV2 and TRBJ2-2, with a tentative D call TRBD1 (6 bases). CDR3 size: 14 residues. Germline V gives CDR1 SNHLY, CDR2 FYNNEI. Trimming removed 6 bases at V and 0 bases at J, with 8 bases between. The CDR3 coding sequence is TGTGCCAGCAGAGGGACATCGAACACCGGGGAGCTGTTTTTT. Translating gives CASRGTSNTGELFF. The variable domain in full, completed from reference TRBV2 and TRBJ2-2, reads EPEVTQTPSHQVTQMGQEVILRCVPISNHLYFYWYRQILGQKVEFLVSFYNNEISEKSEIFDDQFSVERPDGSNFTLKIRSTKLEDSAMYFCASRGTSNTGELFFGEGSRLTVL.

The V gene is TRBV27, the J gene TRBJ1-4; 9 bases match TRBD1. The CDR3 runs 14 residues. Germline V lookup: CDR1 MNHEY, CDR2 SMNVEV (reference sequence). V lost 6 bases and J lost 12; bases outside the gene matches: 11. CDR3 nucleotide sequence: TGTGCCAGCAGGGTACAGGGGGCGGAGAAACAACTGTTTTTT. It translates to CASRVQGAEKQLFF.

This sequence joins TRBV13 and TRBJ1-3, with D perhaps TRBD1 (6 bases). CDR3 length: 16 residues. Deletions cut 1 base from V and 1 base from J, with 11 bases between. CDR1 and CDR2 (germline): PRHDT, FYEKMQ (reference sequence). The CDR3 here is CASSLEDSWSGNTIYF. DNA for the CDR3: TGTGCCAGCAGCTTAGAGGACAGCTGGTCTGGAAACACCATATATTTT.

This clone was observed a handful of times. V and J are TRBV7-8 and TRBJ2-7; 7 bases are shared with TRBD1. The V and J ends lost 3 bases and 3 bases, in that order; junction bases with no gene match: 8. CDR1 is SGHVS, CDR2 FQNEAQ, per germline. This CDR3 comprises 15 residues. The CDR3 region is CASSLRDRVGYEQYF. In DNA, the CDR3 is TGTGCCAGCAGCTTGAGAGACAGGGTTGGCTACGAGCAGTACTTC.

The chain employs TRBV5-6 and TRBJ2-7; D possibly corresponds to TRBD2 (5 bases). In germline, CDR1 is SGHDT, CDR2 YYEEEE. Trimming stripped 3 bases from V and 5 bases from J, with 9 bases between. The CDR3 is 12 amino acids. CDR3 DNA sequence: TGTGCCAGCAGCTCCGGGGTCGACGAGCAGTACTTC. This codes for CASSSGVDEQYF.

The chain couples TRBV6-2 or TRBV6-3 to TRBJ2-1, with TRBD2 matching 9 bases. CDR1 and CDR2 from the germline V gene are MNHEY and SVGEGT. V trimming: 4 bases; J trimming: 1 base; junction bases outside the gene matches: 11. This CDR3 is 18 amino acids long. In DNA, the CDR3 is TGTGCCAGCAGTTCTGTAGCGGGAGTAAGGGGATCCTACAATGAGCAGTTCTTC. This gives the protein CASSSVAGVRGSYNEQFF.

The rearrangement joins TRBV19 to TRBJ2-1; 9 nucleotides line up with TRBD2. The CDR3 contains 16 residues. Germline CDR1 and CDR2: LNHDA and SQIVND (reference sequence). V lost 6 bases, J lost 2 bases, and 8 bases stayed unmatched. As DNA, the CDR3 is TGTGCCAGTAGGAGGGGCGGGAGGGGCACCTACAATGAGCAGTTCTTC. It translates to CASRRGGRGTYNEQFF.

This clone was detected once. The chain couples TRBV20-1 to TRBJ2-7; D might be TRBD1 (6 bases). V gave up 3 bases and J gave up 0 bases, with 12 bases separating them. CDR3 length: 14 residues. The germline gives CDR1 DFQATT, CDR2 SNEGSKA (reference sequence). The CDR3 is CSASGTPSSYEQYF. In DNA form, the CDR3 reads TGCAGTGCTAGTGGGACACCAAGCTCCTACGAGCAGTACTTC.

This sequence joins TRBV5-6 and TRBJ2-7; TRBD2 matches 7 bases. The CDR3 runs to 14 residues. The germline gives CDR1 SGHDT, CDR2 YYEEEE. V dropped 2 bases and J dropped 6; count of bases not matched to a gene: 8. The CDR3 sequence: CASSFWTSPLEQYF. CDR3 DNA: TGTGCCAGCAGCTTTTGGACTAGTCCCCTCGAGCAGTACTTC.

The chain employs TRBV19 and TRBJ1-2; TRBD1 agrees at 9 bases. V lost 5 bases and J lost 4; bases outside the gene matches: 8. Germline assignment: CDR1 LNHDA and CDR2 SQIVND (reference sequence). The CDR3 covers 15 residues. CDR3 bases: TGTGCCAGTAGTCCCAACACAGGGGGCGTCTATGGCTACACCTTC. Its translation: CASSPNTGGVYGYTF.

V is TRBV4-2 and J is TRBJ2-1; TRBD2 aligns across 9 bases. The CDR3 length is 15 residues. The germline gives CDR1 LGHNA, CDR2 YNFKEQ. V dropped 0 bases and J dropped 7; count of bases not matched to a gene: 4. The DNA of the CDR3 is TGTGCCAGCAGCCAAGAGGCGGGGGGGCCTAATGAGCAGTTCTTC. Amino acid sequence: CASSQEAGGPNEQFF.

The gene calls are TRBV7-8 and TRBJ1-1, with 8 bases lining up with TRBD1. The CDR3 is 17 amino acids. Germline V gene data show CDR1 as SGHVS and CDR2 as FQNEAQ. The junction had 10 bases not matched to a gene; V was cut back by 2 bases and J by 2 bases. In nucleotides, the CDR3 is TGTGCCAGCAGCTTAAGACAGGGGACTATGGTAAACACTGAAGCTTTCTTT. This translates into CASSLRQGTMVNTEAFF.

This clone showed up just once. Here the CDR3 reads CASSLHRGVNTEAFF. The CDR3 bases are TGTGCCAGCAGCTTGCATCGGGGGGTGAACACTGAAGCTTTCTTT. This chain joins TRBV5-8 and TRBJ1-1, with D possibly TRBD1 on 5 matching bases. The ends were cut back, 1 base at V and 0 bases at J, with 10 bases in the middle. Germline V gives CDR1 SGHTS, CDR2 YDEGEE. This CDR3 region has 15 residues.

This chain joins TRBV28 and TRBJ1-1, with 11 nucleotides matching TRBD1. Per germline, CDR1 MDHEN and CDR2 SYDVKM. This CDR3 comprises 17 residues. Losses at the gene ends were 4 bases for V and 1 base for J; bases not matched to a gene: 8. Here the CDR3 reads CASSSRGQGAGNTEAFF. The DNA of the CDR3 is TGTGCCAGCAGTTCCCGCGGACAGGGGGCCGGGAACACTGAAGCTTTCTTT.

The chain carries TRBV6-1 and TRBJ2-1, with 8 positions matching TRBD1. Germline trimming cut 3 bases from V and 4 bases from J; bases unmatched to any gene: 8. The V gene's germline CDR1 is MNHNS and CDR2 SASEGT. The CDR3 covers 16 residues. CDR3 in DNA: TGTGCCAGCAGTGAGATGGACAGGGTAGTGTACAATGAGCAGTTCTTC. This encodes CASSEMDRVVYNEQFF.

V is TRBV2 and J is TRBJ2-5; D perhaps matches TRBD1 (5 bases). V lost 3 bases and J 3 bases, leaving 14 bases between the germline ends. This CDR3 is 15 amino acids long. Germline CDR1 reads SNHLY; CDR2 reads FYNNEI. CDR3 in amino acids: CASSDRDSREETQYF. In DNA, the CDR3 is TGTGCCAGCAGTGATAGAGACAGTAGGGAAGAGACCCAGTACTTC.

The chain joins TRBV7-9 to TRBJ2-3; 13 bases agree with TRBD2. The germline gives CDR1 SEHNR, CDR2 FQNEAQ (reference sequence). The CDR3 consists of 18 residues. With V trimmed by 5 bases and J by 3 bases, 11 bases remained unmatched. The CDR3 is CASSPWTSGGRRTDTQYF. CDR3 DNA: TGTGCCAGCAGCCCGTGGACTAGCGGGGGTAGGAGAACAGATACGCAGTATTTT. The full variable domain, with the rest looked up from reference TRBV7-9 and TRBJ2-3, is DTGVSQNPRHKITKRGQNVTFRCDPISEHNRLYWYRQTLGQGPEFLTYFQNEAQLEKSRLLSDRFSAERPKGSFSTLEIQRTEQGDSAMYLCASSPWTSGGRRTDTQYFGPGTRLTVL.

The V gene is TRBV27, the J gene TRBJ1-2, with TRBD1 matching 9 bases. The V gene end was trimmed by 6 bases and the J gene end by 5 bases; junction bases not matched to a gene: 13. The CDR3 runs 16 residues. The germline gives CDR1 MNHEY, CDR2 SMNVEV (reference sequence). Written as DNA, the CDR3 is TGTGCCAGCAGCGCCTCAACCGGGACAGGGTATTATGGCTACACCTTC. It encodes CASSASTGTGYYGYTF.

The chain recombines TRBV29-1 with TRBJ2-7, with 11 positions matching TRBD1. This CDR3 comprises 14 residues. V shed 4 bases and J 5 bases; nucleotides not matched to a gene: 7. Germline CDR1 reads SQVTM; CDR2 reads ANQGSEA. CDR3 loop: CSVAGTGGFHEQYF. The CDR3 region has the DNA TGCAGCGTTGCCGGGACAGGGGGTTTCCACGAGCAGTACTTC.

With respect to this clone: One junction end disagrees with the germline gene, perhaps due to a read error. CDR3: CASSLPGQGYTEQFF. CDR3 nucleotide sequence: TGTGCCAGCAGCTTGCCGGGACAGGGCTACACTGAGCAGTTCTTC. The chain links TRBV5-6 to TRBJ2-1, with 9 bases fitting TRBD1. There are 15 residues in the CDR3. In germline, CDR1 is SGHDT, CDR2 YYEEEE.

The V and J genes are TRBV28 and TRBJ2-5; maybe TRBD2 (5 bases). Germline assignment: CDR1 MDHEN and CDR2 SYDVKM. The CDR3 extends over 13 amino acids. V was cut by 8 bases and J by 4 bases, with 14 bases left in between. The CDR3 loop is CASQVMSGETQYF. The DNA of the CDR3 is TGTGCCAGCCAAGTTATGAGCGGAGAGACCCAGTACTTC.

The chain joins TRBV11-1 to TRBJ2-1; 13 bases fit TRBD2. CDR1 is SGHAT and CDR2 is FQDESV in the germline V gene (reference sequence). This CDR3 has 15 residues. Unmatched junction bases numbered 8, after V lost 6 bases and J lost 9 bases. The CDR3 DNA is TGTGCCAGCAGTCGACCCGGGACTAGCGGGATTGAGCAGTTCTTC. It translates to CASSRPGTSGIEQFF.

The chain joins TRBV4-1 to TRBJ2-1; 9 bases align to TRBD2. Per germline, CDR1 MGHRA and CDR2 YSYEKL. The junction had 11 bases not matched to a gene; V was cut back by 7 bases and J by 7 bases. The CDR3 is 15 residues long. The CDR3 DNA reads TGCGCCAGCACCCCGCTTGGGCTAGCGGGAAATGAGCAGTTCTTC. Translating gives CASTPLGLAGNEQFF.

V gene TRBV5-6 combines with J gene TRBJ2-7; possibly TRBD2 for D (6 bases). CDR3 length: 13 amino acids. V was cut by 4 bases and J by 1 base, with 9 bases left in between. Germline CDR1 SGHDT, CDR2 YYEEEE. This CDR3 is CASSRRESYEQYF. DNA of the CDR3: TGTGCCAGCAGCCGACGGGAGTCCTACGAGCAGTACTTC.